Presented here are 15 T cell receptor beta chains from one specimen sequenced in a study of metastatic and nonmetastatic thyroid tumors. Ahead of thyroid surgery, no patient had received treatment of any kind. TCRdb re-analyzed the PCR reads through MiXCR. The top ten hold approximately 3.9% of the sample, which has roughly 40,000 clones, roughly 16% seen once. What was sequenced was blood. The source is a female donor with papillary thyroid cancer or a benign thyroid nodule (not recorded which). Some clones in this sample may be carry-over from other donors' samples.

There are many counts of this clone. The chain joins TRBV12-3 or TRBV12-4 to TRBJ2-1; D is perhaps TRBD2 (6 bases). CDR3 length equals 16 residues. Trimming cost V 7 bases and J 8 bases, with 24 bases left between them. The CDR3, as DNA: TGTGCCAGCAATCTGGGGTCGACTAGTTTTTTCGATGAGCAGTTCTTC. Its protein is CASNLGSTSFFDEQFF.

This clone came up many times. The J gene is TRBJ2-3, the V gene TRBV5-6, with D possibly matching TRBD2 (6 bases). Per the germline V gene, CDR1 is SGHDT and CDR2 is YYEEEE. V was pared by 0 bases and J by 6 bases, with 8 bases between. The CDR3 is 13 amino acids. The CDR3 nucleotides read TGTGCCAGCAGCTTGGCGGGAGTGGATACGCAGTATTTT. Amino acid sequence: CASSLAGVDTQYF.

This clone was counted ten times or more. The chain joins TRBV24-1 to TRBJ2-1; the match to TRBD2 covers 8 bases. The CDR3 spans 17 residues. V lost 5 bases, J lost 5 bases, and 13 bases stayed unmatched. Germline loops: CDR1 KGHDR, CDR2 SFDVKD. CDR3 residues: CATSVEDGRADHNEQFF. Here the CDR3 DNA reads TGTGCCACCAGTGTGGAGGACGGGAGGGCCGATCACAATGAGCAGTTCTTC.

This clone was picked up a small number of times. Other nucleotide sequences from this sample produce the same CDR3. The rearrangement uses TRBV28 and TRBJ2-7, with D hard to call. The V end lost 2 bases, the J end lost 5 bases, and 10 bases lay between the germline ends. The CDR3 contains 13 residues. Germline CDR1 and CDR2: MDHEN and SYDVKM. The CDR3, as DNA: TGTGCCAGCAGTTTACGAGGTGGGGACGAGCAGTACTTC. Translating it yields CASSLRGGDEQYF. The full variable domain, its missing parts supplied by reference TRBV28 and TRBJ2-7, is DVKVTQSSRYLVKRTGEKVFLECVQDMDHENMFWYRQDPGLGLRLIYFSYDVKMKEKGDIPEGYSVSREKKERFSLILESASTNQTSMYLCASSLRGGDEQYFGPGTRLTVT.

The CDR3 DNA sequence: TGTGCCAGCAGAGCCTACAATGAGCAGTTCTTC. Protein: CASRAYNEQFF. The V and J genes are TRBV28 and TRBJ2-1; D not resolved. Trimming cost V 6 bases and J 2 bases, with 2 bases left between them. Germline CDR1 and CDR2: MDHEN and SYDVKM. The CDR3 sequence is 11 residues long.

This clone was recorded at least ten times. The J gene is TRBJ2-7, the V gene TRBV28, with 7 positions matching TRBD1. V lost 6 bases to trimming and J lost 3 bases; unmatched junction nucleotides: 8. The CDR3 spans 14 residues. Germline assignment: CDR1 MDHEN and CDR2 SYDVKM. The CDR3 DNA is TGTGCCAGCAGACCGACAGGGCTCTACTACGAGCAGTACTTC. Translated, it gives CASRPTGLYYEQYF.

This clone was recorded many times. The rearrangement joins TRBV6-4 to TRBJ2-3; the D call may be TRBD1 or TRBD2 (7 bases each). The CDR3 consists of 15 residues. V gave up 3 bases and J gave up 2 bases, with 12 bases separating them. The V gene's germline CDR1 is MRHNA and CDR2 SNTAGT. This CDR3 is CASSEGGGHTDTQYF. In DNA form, the CDR3 reads TGTGCCAGCAGTGAGGGAGGGGGCCACACAGATACGCAGTATTTT.

V gene TRBV18 combines with J gene TRBJ1-5; 8 nucleotides align to TRBD1. The CDR3 loop spans 20 amino acids. Losses at the gene ends were 3 bases for V and 3 bases for J; bases not matched to a gene: 19. The germline CDR1 and CDR2 sequences are KGHSH and LQKENI. The CDR3: CASSPGRQGTSAGVNQPQHF. The CDR3 region has the DNA TGTGCCAGCTCACCCGGCCGACAGGGGACGTCCGCAGGCGTCAATCAGCCCCAGCATTTT.

This clone was observed at least ten times. The rearrangement uses TRBV29-1 and TRBJ2-3, with 10 positions matching TRBD2. Germline V lookup: CDR1 SQVTM, CDR2 ANQGSEA. Trimming removed 4 bases from V and 6 bases from J; junction bases left unmatched: 10. The CDR3 has 15 amino acids. The DNA for the CDR3 is TGCAGCGTTGTAAAATCCGGGACTAGCGAGGATACGCAGTATTTT. Encoded protein: CSVVKSGTSEDTQYF.

This clone counts as medium-sized (0.01 to 0.1%). The chain couples TRBV4-2 to TRBJ2-3; 8 bases agree with TRBD1. CDR3 length equals 15 residues. Germline CDR1 reads LGHNA; CDR2 reads YNFKEQ. V was pared by 4 bases and J by 5 bases, with 8 bases of the junction left unmatched. This chain's CDR3 is CASSLRQGRGDTQYF. The CDR3 DNA sequence: TGTGCCAGCAGCCTACGACAGGGGCGGGGAGATACGCAGTATTTT.

This clone has ten or more counts. The V call is TRBV9, the J call TRBJ1-2; D might be TRBD1 (5 bases). There are 16 residues in the CDR3. The V end was cut by 0 bases, the J end by 0 bases, with 12 bases between. Germline V lookup: CDR1 SGDLS, CDR2 YYNGEE. The CDR3 nucleotides read TGTGCCAGCAGCGTAGCAGACAGAGTTCCTAACTATGGCTACACCTTC. It codes for CASSVADRVPNYGYTF.

This clone was detected ten times or more. The identical CDR3 is also encoded by other nucleotide sequences in the sample. V gene TRBV5-6 combines with J gene TRBJ1-6; 7 nucleotides align to TRBD1. Germline V gene sequence: CDR1 SGHDT, CDR2 YYEEEE. V lost 2 bases, J lost 10 bases, and 6 bases stayed unmatched. The CDR3 runs to 14 residues. The CDR3 nucleotides are TGTGCCAGCAGCTTAAGGGGAGGGGGCTCACCCCTCCACTTT. It translates to CASSLRGGGSPLHF.

This clone was found many times. This chain connects TRBV30 to TRBJ1-3; D not certain. From germline, CDR1 is GTSNPN and CDR2 SVGIG (reference sequence). CDR3 length: 12 amino acids. Deletions cut 2 bases from V and 4 bases from J, with 6 bases between. The CDR3 region is CAWSNQGNTIYF. The CDR3 nucleotides are TGTGCCTGGAGTAATCAGGGAAACACCATATATTTT.

The chain carries TRBV5-6 and TRBJ2-1; no reliable D call. Deletions cut 0 bases from V and 4 bases from J, with 11 bases between. The germline V gene has CDR1 SGHDT and CDR2 YYEEEE. This CDR3 contains 15 residues. CDR3 loop: CASSLAPQTYNEQFF. Written as DNA, the CDR3 is TGTGCCAGCAGCTTGGCCCCCCAGACTTACAATGAGCAGTTCTTC.

The table lists this clone with many counts. The chain uses TRBV18 and TRBJ1-2, with D perhaps TRBD1 (5 bases). V was clipped by 6 bases and J by 7 bases, with 9 bases between them. This CDR3 spans 11 amino acids. Germline V gene sequence: CDR1 KGHSH, CDR2 LQKENI. DNA for the CDR3: TGTGCCAGCTCGTCGGACACTGGCTACACCTTC. Its translation is CASSSDTGYTF.